This TCR beta chain originates from a study of T-cell reconstitution after alpha-beta-depleted transplantation in children. The TCRbeta library was prepared with unique molecular identifiers. TCRdb used MiXCR to reprocess the PCR reads, holding one entry per CDR3 protein. The sample lists 600,000 to 700,000 distinct CDR3 sequences, about 15% occurring once. This clonotype appeared a few times. The TCR originated in a human donor who donated a stem cell graft to a child with acute myeloid leukemia. Specimen: PBMCs from the stem cell graft donor, collected from the stem cell graft.

The CDR3 DNA is TGTGCCAGCAGCTTAGGCGGGTTCGAGGAAAAACTGTTTTTT. Its protein is CASSLGGFEEKLFF. The chain couples TRBV7-8 to TRBJ1-4; D gene ambiguous. The CDR3 has 14 amino acids. Germline V lookup: CDR1 SGHVS, CDR2 FQNEAQ. V lost 1 base to trimming and J lost 8 bases, with 11 bases between them.